The 3 T cell receptor beta chains below all came from one sample that was sequenced in a study of vaccination and CD4 T cells after COVID-19. Treatment of the sample: roughly nine-day PBMC culture with coronavirus spike peptide pools or control peptides (ViraFEST assay). Unexposed donor CD4+ T cells predated the COVID-19 pandemic, collected 2011-2018. Antigens for these TCRs are unknown. Scientists ran DNA taken from cultured CD4+ T cells through the Oncomine TCR Beta short-read assay for sequencing. Via MiXCR, TCRdb re-called the PCR reads, giving one row per CDR3 protein. The sample lists about 6,500 distinct CDR3 sequences; roughly 50% were seen once. The material sequenced was CD4+ T cells from blood, cultured in vitro. The receptors here all came from a human donor in good health.

J is TRBJ1-1 and V is TRBV12-3 or TRBV12-4; maybe TRBD1 (6 bases). Trimming shortened V by 6 bases and J by 4 bases, and 12 bases separated the two germline ends. The CDR3 loop spans 13 amino acids. The chain's CDR3 is CASRYTGFTEAFF. In nucleotides, the CDR3 is TGTGCCAGCAGGTATACAGGGTTCACTGAAGCTTTCTTT.

The gene calls are TRBV20-1 and TRBJ1-2; the match to TRBD1 covers 7 bases. This CDR3 is 17 amino acids long. Germline CDR1 and CDR2: DFQATT and SNEGSKA (reference sequence). V shed 0 bases and J 0 bases; nucleotides not matched to a gene: 10. Here the CDR3 DNA reads TGCAGTGCTAGAGAATCGGGCCGCAGGGGGACTAACTATGGCTACACCTTC. Translation: CSARESGRRGTNYGYTF.

This clonotype occurred a few times. CDR3 in DNA: TGTGCCAGCAGTGGCCTTAGCGGGGGGACGGAGACCCAGTACTTC. Translating gives CASSGLSGGTETQYF. The chain couples TRBV27 to TRBJ2-5; 10 nucleotides align to TRBD2. The CDR3 consists of 15 residues. The V and J ends lost 5 bases and 5 bases, in that order; junction bases with no gene match: 8. Germline V lookup: CDR1 MNHEY, CDR2 SMNVEV (reference sequence).